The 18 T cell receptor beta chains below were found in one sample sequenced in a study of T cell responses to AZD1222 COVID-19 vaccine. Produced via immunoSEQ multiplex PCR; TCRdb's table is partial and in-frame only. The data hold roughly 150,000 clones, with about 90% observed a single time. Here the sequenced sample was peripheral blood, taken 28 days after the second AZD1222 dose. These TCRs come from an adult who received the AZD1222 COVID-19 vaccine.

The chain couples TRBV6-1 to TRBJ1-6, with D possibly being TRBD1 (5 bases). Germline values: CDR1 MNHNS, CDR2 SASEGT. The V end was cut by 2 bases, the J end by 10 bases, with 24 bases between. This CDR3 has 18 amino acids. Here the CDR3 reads CASSEWSGGQGGRSPLHF. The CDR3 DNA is TGTGCCAGCAGTGAATGGTCCGGAGGGCAGGGAGGAAGGTCACCCCTCCACTTT.

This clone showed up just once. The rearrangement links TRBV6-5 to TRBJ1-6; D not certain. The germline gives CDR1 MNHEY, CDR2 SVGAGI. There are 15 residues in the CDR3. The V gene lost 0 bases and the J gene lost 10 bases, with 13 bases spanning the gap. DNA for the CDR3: TGTGCCAGCAGTTACTCGGGCGGGGTAGGATCACCCCTCCACTTT. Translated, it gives CASSYSGGVGSPLHF.

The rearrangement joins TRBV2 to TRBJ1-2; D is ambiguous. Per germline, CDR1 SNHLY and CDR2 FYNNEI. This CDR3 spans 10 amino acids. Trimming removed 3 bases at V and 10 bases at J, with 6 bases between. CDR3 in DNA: TGTGCCAGCAGTGATACTCTCTACACCTTC. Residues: CASSDTLYTF.

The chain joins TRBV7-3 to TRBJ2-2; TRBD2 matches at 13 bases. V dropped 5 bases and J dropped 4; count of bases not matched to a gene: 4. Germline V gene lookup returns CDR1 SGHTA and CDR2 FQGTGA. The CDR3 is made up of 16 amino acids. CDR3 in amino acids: CASSATSGRATGELFF. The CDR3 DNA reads TGTGCCAGCAGCGCCACTAGCGGGAGGGCCACCGGGGAGCTGTTTTTT.

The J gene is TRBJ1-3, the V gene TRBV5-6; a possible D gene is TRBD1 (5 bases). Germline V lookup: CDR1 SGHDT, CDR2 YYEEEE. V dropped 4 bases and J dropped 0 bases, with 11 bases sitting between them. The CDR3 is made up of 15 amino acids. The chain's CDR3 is CASSGGHFSGNTIYF. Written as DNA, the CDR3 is TGTGCCAGCAGCGGCGGACACTTCTCTGGAAACACCATATATTTT.

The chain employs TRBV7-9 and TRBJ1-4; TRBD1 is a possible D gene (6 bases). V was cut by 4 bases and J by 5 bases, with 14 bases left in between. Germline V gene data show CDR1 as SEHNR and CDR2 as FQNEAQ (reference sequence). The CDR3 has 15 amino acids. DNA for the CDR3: TGTGCCAGCAGCTCCGTGACAGGTCTAAATGAAAAACTGTTTTTT. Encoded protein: CASSSVTGLNEKLFF.

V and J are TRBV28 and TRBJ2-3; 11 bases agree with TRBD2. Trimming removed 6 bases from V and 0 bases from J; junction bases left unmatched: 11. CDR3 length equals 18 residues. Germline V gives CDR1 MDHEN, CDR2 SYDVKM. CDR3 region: CASSPTGTSGASTDTQYF. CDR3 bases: TGTGCCAGCAGCCCCACCGGGACTAGCGGAGCCAGCACAGATACGCAGTATTTT.

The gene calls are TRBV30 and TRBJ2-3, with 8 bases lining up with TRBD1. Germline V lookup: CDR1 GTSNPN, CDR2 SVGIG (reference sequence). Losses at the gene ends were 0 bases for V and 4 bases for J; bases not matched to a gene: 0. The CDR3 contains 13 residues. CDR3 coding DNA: TGTGCCTGGAGTGTACAGGGGGCAGATACGCAGTATTTT. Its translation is CAWSVQGADTQYF.

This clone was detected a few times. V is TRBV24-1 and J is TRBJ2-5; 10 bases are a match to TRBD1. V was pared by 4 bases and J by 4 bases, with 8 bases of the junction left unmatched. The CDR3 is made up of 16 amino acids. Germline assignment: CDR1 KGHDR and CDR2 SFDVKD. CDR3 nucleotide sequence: TGTGCCACCAGTGACCCAGACAGGGGGCCCCGAGAGACCCAGTACTTC. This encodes CATSDPDRGPRETQYF.

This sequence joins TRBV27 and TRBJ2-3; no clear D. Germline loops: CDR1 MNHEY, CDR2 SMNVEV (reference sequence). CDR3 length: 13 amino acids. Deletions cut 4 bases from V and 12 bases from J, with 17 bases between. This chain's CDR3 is CASSSVGRAIQYF. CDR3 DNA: TGTGCCAGCAGTTCCGTTGGACGGGCGATACAGTATTTT.

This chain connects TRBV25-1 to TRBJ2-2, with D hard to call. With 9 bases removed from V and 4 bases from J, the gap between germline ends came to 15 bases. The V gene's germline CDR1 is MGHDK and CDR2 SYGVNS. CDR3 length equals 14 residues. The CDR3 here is CASSLEIGTGELFF. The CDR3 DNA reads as TGTGCCAGTAGTCTAGAAATTGGCACCGGGGAGCTGTTTTTT.

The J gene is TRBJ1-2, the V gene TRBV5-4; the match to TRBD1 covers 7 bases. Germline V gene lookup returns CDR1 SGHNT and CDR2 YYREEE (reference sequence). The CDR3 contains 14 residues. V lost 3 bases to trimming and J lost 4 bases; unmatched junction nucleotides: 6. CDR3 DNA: TGTGCCAGCAGCTGGGACAGCGTTCTCTATGGCTACACCTTC. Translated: CASSWDSVLYGYTF.

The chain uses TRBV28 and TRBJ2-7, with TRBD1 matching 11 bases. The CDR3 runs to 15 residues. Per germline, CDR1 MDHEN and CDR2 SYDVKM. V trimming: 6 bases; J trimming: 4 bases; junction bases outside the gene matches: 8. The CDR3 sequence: CASRTGQGAFYEQYF. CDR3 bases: TGTGCCAGCAGAACCGGACAGGGGGCTTTTTACGAGCAGTACTTC.

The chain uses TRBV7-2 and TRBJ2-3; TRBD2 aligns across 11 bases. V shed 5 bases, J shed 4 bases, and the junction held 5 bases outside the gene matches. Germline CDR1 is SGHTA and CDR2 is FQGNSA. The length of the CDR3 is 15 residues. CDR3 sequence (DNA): TGTGCCAGCAGCGCAATGGGACTAGCGGCAGATACGCAGTATTTT. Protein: CASSAMGLAADTQYF.

Here the CDR3 reads CASTIDSGHTELFF. The CDR3 DNA reads as TGCGCCAGCACAATTGATAGCGGACACACGGAGCTGTTTTTT. The chain links TRBV5-1 to TRBJ2-2, with a possible D match to TRBD2 (6 bases). Germline V gene data show CDR1 as SGHRS and CDR2 as YFSETQ. The CDR3 is 14 amino acids. Trimming took 6 bases from V and 10 from J, leaving 19 bases between them.

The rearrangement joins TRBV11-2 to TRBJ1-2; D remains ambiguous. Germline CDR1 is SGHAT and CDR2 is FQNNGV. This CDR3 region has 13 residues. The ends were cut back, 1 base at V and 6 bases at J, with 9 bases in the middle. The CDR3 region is CASSLGDSNGYTF. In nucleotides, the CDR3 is TGTGCCAGCAGCTTAGGAGACTCCAATGGCTACACCTTC.

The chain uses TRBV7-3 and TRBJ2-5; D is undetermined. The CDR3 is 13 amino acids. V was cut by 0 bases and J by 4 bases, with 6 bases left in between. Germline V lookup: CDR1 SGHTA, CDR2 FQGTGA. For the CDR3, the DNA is TGTGCCAGCAGCTTAACCCCCAGAGAGACCCAGTACTTC. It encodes CASSLTPRETQYF.

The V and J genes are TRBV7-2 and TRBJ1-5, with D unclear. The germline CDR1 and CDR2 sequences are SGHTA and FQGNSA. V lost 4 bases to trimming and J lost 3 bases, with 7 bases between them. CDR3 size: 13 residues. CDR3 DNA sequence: TGTGCCAGCAGCTCCCAATACAATCAGCCCCAGCATTTT. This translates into CASSSQYNQPQHF.